This T cell receptor beta chain was found in a study of glioma-infiltrating T cells. V was clipped by 2 bases and J by 0 bases, with 20 bases between them. Germline-derived CDR1 and CDR2 are LGHNA and YSLEER. This CDR3 has 18 residues. TCR alpha and beta CDR3 regions were amplified from RNA using iRepertoire nested multiplex PCR. TCRdb re-derived calls from the multiplex PCR reads in MiXCR, one entry per CDR3 protein. The table records about 200,000 distinct CDR3 sequences, about 32% of them present only once. J is TRBJ2-7 and V is TRBV4-3; D uncertain. The specimen was glioma tissue, nonneoplastic brain tissue, or PBMCs (not recorded which). This receptor was obtained from a human donor with low-grade glioma or glioblastoma, undergoing nonglioma brain surgery, or in good health (not recorded which). The CDR3 DNA is TGCGCCAGCAGCCAAACCGACCTCCGGGCTGATCTCTCCTACGAGCAGTACTTC. This translates into CASSQTDLRADLSYEQYF.